Listed here are 30 T cell receptor beta chains from one sample, sequenced in a study of a mutant IDH1 vaccine in newly diagnosed glioma. Antigens for these TCRs are unknown. The time point was: week 47, end of study. One vaccine dose held 300 ug of mutant IDH1 20-mer peptide and came with topical imiquimod. The table came from immunoSEQ multiplex PCR; TCRdb's copy has only in-frame clones and leaves some out. The sample has some 57,000 clones, 76% seen once. Source: PBMCs, taken from a glioma patient whose treatment included an IDH1 peptide vaccine. The receptors originated from a middle-aged woman with glioma. Some clones in this sample may be carry-over from other donors' samples.

The CDR3 DNA is TGCGCCAGCAGCGCTTATTGGGACTCCTCCTACGAGCAGTACTTC. This encodes CASSAYWDSSYEQYF. This rearrangement joins TRBV4-3 to TRBJ2-7, with D perhaps matching TRBD2 (6 bases). The ends were cut back, 5 bases at V and 0 bases at J, with 14 bases in the middle. Germline CDR1 LGHNA, CDR2 YSLEER. This CDR3 comprises 15 residues.

The V call is TRBV9, the J call TRBJ2-5, with 7 bases that match TRBD2. CDR3 length: 15 amino acids. Trimming cost V 4 bases and J 2 bases; bases outside gene matches: 8. Germline values: CDR1 SGDLS, CDR2 YYNGEE. CDR3 sequence (DNA): TGTGCCAGCAGCCCCAGCGGGGCGGATCAAGAGACCCAGTACTTC. It specifies CASSPSGADQETQYF.

This clone was seen repeatedly, ten times or more. The rearrangement uses TRBV6-6 and TRBJ1-1, with 7 bases lining up with TRBD1. Trimming removed 10 bases from V and 5 bases from J; junction bases left unmatched: 16. CDR1 is MNHNY and CDR2 is SVGAGI in the germline V gene (reference sequence). The CDR3 extends over 15 amino acids. CDR3 loop: CATDDTPGGATEAFF. The CDR3 DNA follows: TGTGCCACCGACGACACACCAGGGGGTGCGACTGAAGCTTTCTTT.

The genes are TRBV6-1 and TRBJ1-3; D possibly corresponds to TRBD1 (6 bases). Looked up from germline, CDR1 is MNHNS and CDR2 is SASEGT. The CDR3 is 14 amino acids. V was shortened by 3 bases and J by 4 bases, with 10 bases between the two germline ends. The CDR3 nucleotides are TGTGCCAGCAGTGATCCCGACAGGGGAAACACCATATATTTT. Amino acid sequence: CASSDPDRGNTIYF.

This chain connects TRBV27 to TRBJ2-7; weak D call: TRBD1 (5 bases). This CDR3 is 15 amino acids long. With 5 bases removed from V and 6 bases from J, the gap between germline ends came to 20 bases. Germline loops: CDR1 MNHEY, CDR2 SMNVEV (reference sequence). This CDR3 reads CASSPTAPGLFEQYF. DNA of the CDR3: TGTGCCAGCAGTCCGACCGCCCCAGGGTTATTCGAGCAGTACTTC.

J is TRBJ2-7 and V is TRBV11-2; 10 nucleotides align to TRBD2. Looked up from germline, CDR1 is SGHAT and CDR2 is FQNNGV. This CDR3 comprises 16 residues. V gave up 5 bases and J gave up 0 bases; unmatched junction bases: 7. The CDR3: CASSPHSGGISYEQYF. The CDR3 DNA sequence: TGTGCCAGCAGCCCTCATAGCGGGGGGATCTCCTACGAGCAGTACTTC.

The chain carries TRBV5-6 and TRBJ1-5; D remains ambiguous. The CDR3 has 18 residues. Germline values: CDR1 SGHDT, CDR2 YYEEEE. The germline V and J ends were trimmed by 3 bases and 2 bases, with 21 bases remaining between them. The CDR3: CASSSNGVSPRGNQPQHF. In DNA form, the CDR3 reads TGTGCCAGCAGCTCCAATGGCGTGTCTCCGCGGGGCAATCAGCCCCAGCATTTT.

This clone was seen only a few times. The chain links TRBV5-1 to TRBJ1-2; weak D call: TRBD1 (5 bases). Trimming took off 0 bases at V and 7 bases at J, with 10 bases between the two ends. Germline lookup yields CDR1 SGHRS and CDR2 YFSETQ. This CDR3 comprises 13 residues. CDR3 nucleotides: TGCGCCAGCAGCTTGGGTGGGGACTTTGGCTACACCTTC. It specifies CASSLGGDFGYTF.

The rearrangement links TRBV5-1 to TRBJ1-2, with TRBD1 matching 7 bases. The J segment lost 7 bases and the V segment lost 3 bases, leaving 6 bases of the junction unmatched. The germline V gene encodes CDR1 SGHRS and CDR2 YFSETQ. This CDR3 has 13 amino acids. Here the CDR3 DNA reads TGCGCCAGCAGCTCTAGGACAGGAATTGGCTACACCTTC. Amino acid sequence: CASSSRTGIGYTF.

The V gene is TRBV5-1, the J gene TRBJ1-3; D ambiguous. Germline-derived CDR1 and CDR2 are SGHRS and YFSETQ. This CDR3 is 15 amino acids long. Deletions cut 1 base from V and 0 bases from J, with 8 bases between. The CDR3 loop reads CASSLRSSSGNTIYF. The CDR3 coding sequence is TGCGCCAGCAGCTTGAGGTCGAGCTCTGGAAACACCATATATTTT.

The chain recombines TRBV9 with TRBJ1-1; D gene uncertain. Deletions cut 4 bases from V and 6 bases from J, with 19 bases between. The germline CDR1 and CDR2 sequences are SGDLS and YYNGEE. CDR3 length equals 15 residues. Written as DNA, the CDR3 is TGTGCCAGCAGCCCCCGGGCAGATGGAATGGCTGAAGCTTTCTTT. Translation gives CASSPRADGMAEAFF.

The rearrangement links TRBV28 to TRBJ1-1; D not certain. Germline loops: CDR1 MDHEN, CDR2 SYDVKM. V lost 4 bases and J lost 1, with 13 bases in between. This CDR3 is built from 15 residues. DNA of the CDR3: TGTGCCAGCAGTTCATCGGAAAATAGGAACACTGAAGCTTTCTTT. Translation: CASSSSENRNTEAFF.

The chain carries TRBV30 and TRBJ2-5, with D perhaps matching TRBD1 (5 bases). V was pared by 1 base and J by 9 bases, with 15 bases between. In germline, CDR1 is GTSNPN, CDR2 SVGIG (reference sequence). CDR3 length: 13 residues. The CDR3 DNA follows: TGTGCCTGGAGTGGAACAGAGCAAGGGGCCCAGTACTTC. Its translation: CAWSGTEQGAQYF.

The chain recombines TRBV7-9 with TRBJ2-5; 7 positions match TRBD2. CDR3 length equals 14 residues. The V gene end was trimmed by 2 bases and the J gene end by 12 bases; junction bases not matched to a gene: 12. The V gene's germline CDR1 is SEHNR and CDR2 FQNEAQ (reference sequence). The CDR3 nucleotides are TGTGCCAGCAGCTTAACTTCCACCCGGAGCGGGGAGTACTTC. This sequence encodes CASSLTSTRSGEYF.

The chain employs TRBV6-1 and TRBJ1-3; weak D call: TRBD1 (6 bases). Trimming removed 1 base from V and 2 bases from J, with 12 bases in between. CDR1 is MNHNS and CDR2 is SASEGT in the germline V gene. The CDR3 extends over 16 amino acids. CDR3 bases: TGTGCCAGCAGTGAAGATGACAGGTCCACTGGAAACACCATATATTTT. Amino acid sequence: CASSEDDRSTGNTIYF.

This chain connects TRBV7-2 to TRBJ2-4; D might be TRBD2 (6 bases). The CDR3 extends over 14 amino acids. V lost 5 bases to trimming and J lost 6 bases, with 14 bases between them. The germline V gene encodes CDR1 SGHTA and CDR2 FQGNSA. The CDR3 region has the DNA TGTGCCAGCAGCCCTGGGGGGTGGGGAAACATTCAGTACTTC. This translates into CASSPGGWGNIQYF.

The rearrangement joins TRBV9 to TRBJ1-2; D may be TRBD1 (5 bases). CDR3 length equals 14 residues. CDR1 is SGDLS and CDR2 is YYNGEE in the germline V gene. The V end was cut by 0 bases, the J end by 4 bases, with 10 bases between. The CDR3 DNA follows: TGTGCCAGCAGCGTAGTTGAAGGGGCCTATGGCTACACCTTC. Its translation is CASSVVEGAYGYTF.

This chain uses TRBV7-9 with TRBJ1-1; no definite D call. Germline loops: CDR1 SEHNR, CDR2 FQNEAQ (reference sequence). Deletions cut 2 bases from V and 2 bases from J, with 0 bases between. This CDR3 has 11 amino acids. CDR3 DNA sequence: TGTGCCAGCAGCTTAAACACTGAAGCTTTCTTT. Protein product: CASSLNTEAFF. Supplemented by reference TRBV7-9 and TRBJ1-1, the full variable domain reads DTGVSQNPRHKITKRGQNVTFRCDPISEHNRLYWYRQTLGQGPEFLTYFQNEAQLEKSRLLSDRFSAERPKGSFSTLEIQRTEQGDSAMYLCASSLNTEAFFGQGTRLTVV.

This chain connects TRBV19 to TRBJ2-1, with 8 bases lining up with TRBD2. CDR1 LNHDA and CDR2 SQIVND come from the germline V gene (reference sequence). V lost 1 base, J lost 9 bases, and 8 bases stayed unmatched. The CDR3 is made up of 15 amino acids. In DNA, the CDR3 is TGTGCCAGTAGTATAGGGCGGGGGGCCCCCAGTGAGCAGTTCTTC. Residues: CASSIGRGAPSEQFF.

The chain couples TRBV7-9 to TRBJ1-1; D unclear. Looked up from germline, CDR1 is SEHNR and CDR2 is FQNEAQ (reference sequence). V shed 1 base and J shed 2 bases, with 2 bases lying between them. CDR3 length: 12 residues. In nucleotides, the CDR3 is TGTGCCAGCAGCTTAGTCAACACTGAAGCTTTCTTT. Translation gives CASSLVNTEAFF.

This chain links TRBV5-1 with TRBJ1-2; D not resolved. V lost 0 bases, J lost 1 base, and 7 bases lay in between. The germline CDR1 and CDR2 sequences are SGHRS and YFSETQ. The CDR3 spans 14 residues. The CDR3 region has the DNA TGCGCCAGCAGCTTGGCCGGGGTTAACTATGGCTACACCTTC. Translation: CASSLAGVNYGYTF.

This clone was observed a single time. The chain is built from TRBV19 and TRBJ2-1; 16 bases map to TRBD2. The ends lost 7 bases at V and 7 bases at J; junction bases unmatched: 4. In germline, CDR1 is LNHDA, CDR2 SQIVND (reference sequence). This CDR3 contains 15 residues. DNA of the CDR3: TGTGCCAGTACTGGGACTAGCGGGAGGGTGAATGAGCAGTTCTTC. Amino acids: CASTGTSGRVNEQFF.

This clone was recorded once. The chain employs TRBV6-6 and TRBJ1-4, with a possible D match to TRBD1 (5 bases). This CDR3 spans 13 amino acids. The V and J ends lost 2 bases and 8 bases respectively, with 9 bases between them. Germline lookup yields CDR1 MNHNY and CDR2 SVGAGI (reference sequence). CDR3 sequence: CASSYAEGEKLFF. The CDR3 nucleotides read TGTGCCAGCAGTTACGCGGAGGGGGAAAAACTGTTTTTT.

This clone came up once. The chain uses TRBV9 and TRBJ2-5, with TRBD2 as a possible D gene (5 bases). Deletions cut 1 base from V and 3 bases from J, with 7 bases between. Germline CDR1 SGDLS, CDR2 YYNGEE. This CDR3 is built from 13 residues. The CDR3 sequence is CASSVRAEETQYF. CDR3 DNA: TGTGCCAGCAGCGTAAGAGCGGAAGAGACCCAGTACTTC.

The chain uses TRBV7-2 and TRBJ2-7, with D tentatively TRBD1 or TRBD2 (5 bases each). Germline V gene lookup returns CDR1 SGHTA and CDR2 FQGNSA. The V end lost 4 bases, the J end lost 9 bases, and 13 bases lay between the germline ends. The CDR3 covers 12 residues. CDR3 protein: CASSSPRGGQYF. The CDR3, as DNA: TGTGCCAGCAGCTCCCCTCGGGGCGGGCAGTACTTC.

The genes are TRBV7-8 and TRBJ2-7, with no clear D. The CDR3 is made up of 15 amino acids. CDR1 and CDR2 (germline): SGHVS, FQNEAQ. V was clipped by 2 bases and J by 0 bases, with 11 bases between them. The CDR3 sequence: CASSLRRARSYEQYF. The DNA of the CDR3 is TGTGCCAGCAGCTTAAGACGGGCCCGCTCCTACGAGCAGTACTTC. Full variable domain (missing parts from reference TRBV7-8 and TRBJ2-7): GAGVSQSPRYKVAKRGQDVALRCDPISGHVSLFWYQQALGQGPEFLTYFQNEAQLDKSGLPSDRFFAERPEGSVSTLKIQRTQQEDSAVYLCASSLRRARSYEQYFGPGTRLTVT.

The chain uses TRBV6-1 and TRBJ1-5; a possible D gene is TRBD1 (6 bases). This CDR3 is 14 amino acids long. Germline CDR1 is MNHNS and CDR2 is SASEGT. V lost 8 bases, J lost 4 bases, and 15 bases lay in between. Here the CDR3 reads CASFGGAGNQPQHF. The CDR3, as DNA: TGTGCCAGCTTCGGGGGCGCGGGGAATCAGCCCCAGCATTTT.

The CDR3 region is CASSYEERGANEQYF. The DNA of the CDR3 is TGTGCCAGCAGTTACGAGGAGCGGGGGGCTAACGAGCAGTACTTC. J is TRBJ2-7 and V is TRBV6-5; 9 nucleotides agree with TRBD2. The V gene's germline CDR1 is MNHEY and CDR2 SVGAGI. V gave up 2 bases and J gave up 5 bases; unmatched junction bases: 7. The CDR3 consists of 15 residues.

This sequence joins TRBV30 and TRBJ1-3, with D hard to call. The CDR3 has 15 residues. V was clipped by 0 bases and J by 0 bases, with 9 bases between them. Germline V CDR1 and CDR2: GTSNPN, SVGIG (reference sequence). DNA for the CDR3: TGTGCCTGGAGTGTACTTCCGGACTCTGGAAACACCATATATTTT. Protein product: CAWSVLPDSGNTIYF. Based on the CDR3 plus reference TRBV30 and TRBJ1-3, the full variable domain is SQTIHQWPATLVQPVGSPLSLECTVEGTSNPNLYWYRQAAGRGLQLLFYSVGIGQISSEVPQNLSASRPQDRQFILSSKKLLLSDSGFYLCAWSVLPDSGNTIYFGEGSWLTVV.

The chain is built from TRBV6-1 and TRBJ1-2; D ambiguous. Germline V gives CDR1 MNHNS, CDR2 SASEGT. Trimming cost V 2 bases and J 4 bases, with 8 bases left between them. This CDR3 region has 13 residues. CDR3 in amino acids: CASSESETYGYTF. CDR3 DNA: TGTGCCAGCAGTGAAAGTGAAACCTATGGCTACACCTTC.